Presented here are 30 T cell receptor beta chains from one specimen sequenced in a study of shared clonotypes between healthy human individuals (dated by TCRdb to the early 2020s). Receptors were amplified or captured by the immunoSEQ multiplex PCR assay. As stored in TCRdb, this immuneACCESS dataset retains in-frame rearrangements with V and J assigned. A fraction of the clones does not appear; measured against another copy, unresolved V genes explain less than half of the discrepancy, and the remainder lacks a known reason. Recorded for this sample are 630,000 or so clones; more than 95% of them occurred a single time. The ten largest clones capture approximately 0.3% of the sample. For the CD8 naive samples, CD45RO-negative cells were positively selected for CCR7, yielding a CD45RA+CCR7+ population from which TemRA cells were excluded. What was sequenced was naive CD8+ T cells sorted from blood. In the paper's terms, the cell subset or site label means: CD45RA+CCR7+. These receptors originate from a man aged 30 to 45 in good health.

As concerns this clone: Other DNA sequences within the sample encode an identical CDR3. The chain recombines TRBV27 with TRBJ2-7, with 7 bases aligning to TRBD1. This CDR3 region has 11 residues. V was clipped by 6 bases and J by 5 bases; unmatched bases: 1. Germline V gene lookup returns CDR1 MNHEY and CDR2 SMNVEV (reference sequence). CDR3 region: CASRQGHEQYF. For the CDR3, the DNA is TGTGCCAGCAGACAGGGGCACGAGCAGTACTTC.

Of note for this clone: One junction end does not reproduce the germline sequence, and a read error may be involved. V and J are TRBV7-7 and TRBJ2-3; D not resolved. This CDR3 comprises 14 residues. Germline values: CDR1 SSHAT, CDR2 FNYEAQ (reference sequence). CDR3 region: CASSPEPGTDTQYF. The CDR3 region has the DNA TGTGCTAGCAGCCCCGAACCCGGCACAGATACGCAGTATTTT.

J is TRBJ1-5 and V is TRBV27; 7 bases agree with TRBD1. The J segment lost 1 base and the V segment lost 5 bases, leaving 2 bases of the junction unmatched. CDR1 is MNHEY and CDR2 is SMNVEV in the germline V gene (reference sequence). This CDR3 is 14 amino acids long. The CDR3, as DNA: TGTGCCAGCAGTACGGACAGGAGCAATCAGCCCCAGCATTTT. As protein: CASSTDRSNQPQHF.

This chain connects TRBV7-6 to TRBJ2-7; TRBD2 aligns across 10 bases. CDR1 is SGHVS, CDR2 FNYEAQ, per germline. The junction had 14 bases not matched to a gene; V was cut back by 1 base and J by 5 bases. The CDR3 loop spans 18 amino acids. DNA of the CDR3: TGTGCCAGCAGCTTAGGACTAGCGGGCAACCCGGGTTTGGACGAGCAGTACTTC. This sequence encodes CASSLGLAGNPGLDEQYF. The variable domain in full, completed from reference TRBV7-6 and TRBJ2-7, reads GAGVSQSPRYKVTKRGQDVALRCDPISGHVSLYWYRQALGQGPEFLTYFNYEAQQDKSGLPNDRFSAERPEGSISTLTIQRTEQRDSAMYRCASSLGLAGNPGLDEQYFGPGTRLTVT.

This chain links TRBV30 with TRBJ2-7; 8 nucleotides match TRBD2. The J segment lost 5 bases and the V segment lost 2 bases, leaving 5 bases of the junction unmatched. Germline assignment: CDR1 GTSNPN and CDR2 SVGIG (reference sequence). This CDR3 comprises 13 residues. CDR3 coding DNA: TGTGCCTGGAGTCCAACTAGCGGCCACGAGCAGTACTTC. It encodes CAWSPTSGHEQYF.

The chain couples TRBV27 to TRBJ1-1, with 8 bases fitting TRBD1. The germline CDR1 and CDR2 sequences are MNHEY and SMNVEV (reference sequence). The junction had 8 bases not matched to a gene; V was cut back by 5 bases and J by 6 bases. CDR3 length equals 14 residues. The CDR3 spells CASSTRGHRPEAFF. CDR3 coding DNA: TGTGCCAGCAGTACCAGGGGGCATCGGCCTGAAGCTTTCTTT.

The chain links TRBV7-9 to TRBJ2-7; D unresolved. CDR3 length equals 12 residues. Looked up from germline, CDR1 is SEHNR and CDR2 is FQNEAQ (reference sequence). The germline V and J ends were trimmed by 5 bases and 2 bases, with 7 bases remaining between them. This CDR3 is CASSITTYEQYF. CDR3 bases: TGTGCCAGCAGCATAACAACCTACGAGCAGTACTTC.

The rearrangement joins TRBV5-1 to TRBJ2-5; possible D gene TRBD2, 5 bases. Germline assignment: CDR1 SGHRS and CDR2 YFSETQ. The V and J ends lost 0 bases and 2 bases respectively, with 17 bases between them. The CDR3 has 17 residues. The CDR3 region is CASSLGLHPGRQETQYF. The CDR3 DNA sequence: TGCGCCAGCAGCTTGGGACTACACCCCGGCAGGCAAGAGACCCAGTACTTC.

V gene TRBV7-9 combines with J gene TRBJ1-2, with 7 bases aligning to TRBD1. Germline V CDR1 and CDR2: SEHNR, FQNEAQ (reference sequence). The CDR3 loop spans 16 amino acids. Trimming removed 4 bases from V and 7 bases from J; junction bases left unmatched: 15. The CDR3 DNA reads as TGTGCCAGCAGCTCAGCGGAGACAGGGACCAGCGCTGGCTACACCTTC. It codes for CASSSAETGTSAGYTF. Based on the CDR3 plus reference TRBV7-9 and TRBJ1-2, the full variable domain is DTGVSQNPRHKITKRGQNVTFRCDPISEHNRLYWYRQTLGQGPEFLTYFQNEAQLEKSRLLSDRFSAERPKGSFSTLEIQRTEQGDSAMYLCASSSAETGTSAGYTFGSGTRLTVV.

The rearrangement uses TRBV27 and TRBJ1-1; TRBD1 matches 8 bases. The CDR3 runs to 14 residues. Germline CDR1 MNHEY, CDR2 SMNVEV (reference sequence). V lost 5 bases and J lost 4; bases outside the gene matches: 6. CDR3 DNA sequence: TGTGCCAGCAGTCCCGGACAGGGCGGCACTGAAGCTTTCTTT. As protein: CASSPGQGGTEAFF.

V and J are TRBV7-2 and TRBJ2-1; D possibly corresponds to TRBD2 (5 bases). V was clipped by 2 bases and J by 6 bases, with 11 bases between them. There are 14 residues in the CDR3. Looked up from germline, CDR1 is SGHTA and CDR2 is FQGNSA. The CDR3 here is CASSLTADFNEQFF. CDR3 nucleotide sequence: TGTGCCAGCAGCTTAACAGCGGATTTCAATGAGCAGTTCTTC.

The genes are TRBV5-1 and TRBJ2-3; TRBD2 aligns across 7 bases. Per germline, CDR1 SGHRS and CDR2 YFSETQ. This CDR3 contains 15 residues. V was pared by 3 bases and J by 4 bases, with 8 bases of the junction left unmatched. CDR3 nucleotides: TGCGCCAGCAGCTCGGGGGGAGGGTCCGCAGATACGCAGTATTTT. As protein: CASSSGGGSADTQYF.

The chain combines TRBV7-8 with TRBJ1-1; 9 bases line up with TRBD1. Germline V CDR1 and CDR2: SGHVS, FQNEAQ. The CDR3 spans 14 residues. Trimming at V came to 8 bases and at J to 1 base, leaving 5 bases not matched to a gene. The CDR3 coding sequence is TGTGCCAGCGGGGGGGACAGGGAGAACACTGAAGCTTTCTTT. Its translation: CASGGDRENTEAFF.

The CDR3 spells CASSLGRQASHEQYF. In DNA form, the CDR3 reads TGTGCCAGCAGCTTAGGTCGCCAGGCCTCGCACGAGCAGTACTTC. The rearrangement joins TRBV7-9 to TRBJ2-7; D gene unclear. CDR3 length: 15 amino acids. Germline V lookup: CDR1 SEHNR, CDR2 FQNEAQ (reference sequence). With 1 base removed from V and 5 bases from J, the gap between germline ends came to 15 bases.

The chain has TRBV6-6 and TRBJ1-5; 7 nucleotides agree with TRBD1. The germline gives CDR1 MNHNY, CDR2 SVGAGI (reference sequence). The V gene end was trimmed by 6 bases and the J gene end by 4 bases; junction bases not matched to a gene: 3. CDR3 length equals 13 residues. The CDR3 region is CASSTDRNQPQHF. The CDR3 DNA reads TGTGCCAGCAGCACGGACAGGAATCAGCCCCAGCATTTT.

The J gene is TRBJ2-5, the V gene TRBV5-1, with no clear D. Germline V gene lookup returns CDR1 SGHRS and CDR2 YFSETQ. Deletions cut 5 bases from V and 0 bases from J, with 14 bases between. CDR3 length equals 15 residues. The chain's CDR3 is CASRVRQAYQETQYF. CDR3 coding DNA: TGCGCCAGCAGAGTCAGACAAGCATACCAAGAGACCCAGTACTTC.

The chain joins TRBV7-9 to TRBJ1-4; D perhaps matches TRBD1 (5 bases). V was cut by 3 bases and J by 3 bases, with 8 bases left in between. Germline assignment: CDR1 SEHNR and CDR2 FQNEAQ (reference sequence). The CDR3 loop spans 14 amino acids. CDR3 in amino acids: CASSFPGANEKLFF. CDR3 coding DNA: TGTGCCAGCAGCTTTCCGGGGGCTAATGAAAAACTGTTTTTT.

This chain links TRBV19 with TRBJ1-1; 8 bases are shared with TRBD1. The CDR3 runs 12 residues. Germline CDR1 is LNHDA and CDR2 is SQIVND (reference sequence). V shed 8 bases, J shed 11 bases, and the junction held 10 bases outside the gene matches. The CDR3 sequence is CASSLDRVDAFF. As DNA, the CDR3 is TGTGCCAGTTCTCTGGACAGGGTCGATGCTTTCTTT.

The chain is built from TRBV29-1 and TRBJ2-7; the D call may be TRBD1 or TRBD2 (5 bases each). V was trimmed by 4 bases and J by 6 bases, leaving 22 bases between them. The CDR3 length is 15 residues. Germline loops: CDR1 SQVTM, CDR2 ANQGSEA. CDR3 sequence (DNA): TGCAGCGTTGGTTTTCGGGACCTCTCTTTCGGCGAGCAGTACTTC. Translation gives CSVGFRDLSFGEQYF.

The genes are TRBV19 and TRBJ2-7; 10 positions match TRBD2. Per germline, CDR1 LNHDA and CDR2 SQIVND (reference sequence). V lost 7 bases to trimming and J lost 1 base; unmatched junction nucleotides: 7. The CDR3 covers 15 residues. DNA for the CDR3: TGTGCCAGTACCCCAACTAGCGGGATATCCTACGAGCAGTACTTC. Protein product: CASTPTSGISYEQYF. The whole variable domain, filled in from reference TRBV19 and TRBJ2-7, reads DGGITQSPKYLFRKEGQNVTLSCEQNLNHDAMYWYRQDPGQGLRLIYYSQIVNDFQKGDIAEGYSVSREKKESFPLTVTSAQKNPTAFYLCASTPTSGISYEQYFGPGTRLTVT.

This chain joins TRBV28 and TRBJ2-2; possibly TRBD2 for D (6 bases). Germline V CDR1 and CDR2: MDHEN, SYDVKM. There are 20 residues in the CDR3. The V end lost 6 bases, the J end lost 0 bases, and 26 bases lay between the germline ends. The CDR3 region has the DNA TGTGCCAGCAGCTCGATCAACTTGACTGAGCGGGTGGCGAACACCGGGGAGCTGTTTTTT. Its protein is CASSSINLTERVANTGELFF. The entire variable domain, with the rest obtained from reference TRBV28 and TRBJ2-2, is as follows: DVKVTQSSRYLVKRTGEKVFLECVQDMDHENMFWYRQDPGLGLRLIYFSYDVKMKEKGDIPEGYSVSREKKERFSLILESASTNQTSMYLCASSSINLTERVANTGELFFGEGSRLTVL.

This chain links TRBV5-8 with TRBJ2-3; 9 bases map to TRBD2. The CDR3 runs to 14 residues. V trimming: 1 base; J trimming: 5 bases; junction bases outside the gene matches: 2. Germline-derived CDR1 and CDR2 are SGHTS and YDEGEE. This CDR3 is CASSLLLAGDTQYF. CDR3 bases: TGTGCCAGCAGCTTGTTACTAGCGGGAGATACGCAGTATTTT.

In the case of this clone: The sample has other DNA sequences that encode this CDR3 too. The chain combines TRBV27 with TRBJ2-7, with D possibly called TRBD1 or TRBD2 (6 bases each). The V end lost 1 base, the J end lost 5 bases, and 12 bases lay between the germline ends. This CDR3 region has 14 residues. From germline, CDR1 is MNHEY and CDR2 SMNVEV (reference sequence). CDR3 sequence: CASSLLGGEDEQYF. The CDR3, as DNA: TGTGCCAGCAGTTTATTGGGGGGCGAGGACGAGCAGTACTTC.

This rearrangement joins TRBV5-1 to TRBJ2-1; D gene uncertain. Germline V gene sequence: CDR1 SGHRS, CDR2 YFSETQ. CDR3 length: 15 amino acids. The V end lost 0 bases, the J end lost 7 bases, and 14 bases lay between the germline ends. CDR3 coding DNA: TGCGCCAGCAGCTTGGATTTTGGTGGGATGAATGAGCAGTTCTTC. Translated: CASSLDFGGMNEQFF.

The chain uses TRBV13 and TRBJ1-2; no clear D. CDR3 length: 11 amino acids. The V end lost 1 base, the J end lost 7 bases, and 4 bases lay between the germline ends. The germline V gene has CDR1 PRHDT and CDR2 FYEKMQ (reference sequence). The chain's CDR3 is CASSLVGGYTF. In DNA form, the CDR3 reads TGTGCCAGCAGCTTAGTAGGTGGCTACACCTTC.

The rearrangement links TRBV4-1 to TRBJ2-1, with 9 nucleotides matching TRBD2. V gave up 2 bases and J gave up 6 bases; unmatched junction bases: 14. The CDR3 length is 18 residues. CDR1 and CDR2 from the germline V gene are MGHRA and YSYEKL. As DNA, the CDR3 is TGCGCCAGCAGCCAATTATCCCTCCCGCGGGAGGGCCTCAATGAGCAGTTCTTC. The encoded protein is CASSQLSLPREGLNEQFF.

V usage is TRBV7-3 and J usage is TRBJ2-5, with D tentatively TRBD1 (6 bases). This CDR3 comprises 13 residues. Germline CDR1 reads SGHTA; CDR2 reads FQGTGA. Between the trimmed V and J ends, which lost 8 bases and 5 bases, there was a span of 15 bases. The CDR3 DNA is TGTGCCAGCGCTGTTCAGGGGATGGAGACCCAGTACTTC. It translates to CASAVQGMETQYF. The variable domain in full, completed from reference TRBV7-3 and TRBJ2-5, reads GAGVSQTPSNKVTEKGKYVELRCDPISGHTALYWYRQSLGQGPEFLIYFQGTGAADDSGLPNDRFFAVRPEGSVSTLKIQRTERGDSAVYLCASAVQGMETQYFGPGTRLLVL.

CDR3 residues: CASSENSYNEQFF. The CDR3 DNA reads TGTGCCAGCAGTGAAAACTCCTACAATGAGCAGTTCTTC. The gene calls are TRBV2 and TRBJ2-1; D is unresolved. The length of the CDR3 is 13 residues. With 2 bases removed from V and 0 bases from J, the gap between germline ends came to 2 bases. The germline gives CDR1 SNHLY, CDR2 FYNNEI.

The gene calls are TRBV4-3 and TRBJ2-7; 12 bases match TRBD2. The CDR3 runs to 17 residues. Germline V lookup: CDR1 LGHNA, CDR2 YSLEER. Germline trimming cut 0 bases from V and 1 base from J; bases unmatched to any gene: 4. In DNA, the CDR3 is TGCGCCAGCAGCCAAGATGCTAGCGGGAGGGGGTCCTACGAGCAGTACTTC. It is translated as CASSQDASGRGSYEQYF.

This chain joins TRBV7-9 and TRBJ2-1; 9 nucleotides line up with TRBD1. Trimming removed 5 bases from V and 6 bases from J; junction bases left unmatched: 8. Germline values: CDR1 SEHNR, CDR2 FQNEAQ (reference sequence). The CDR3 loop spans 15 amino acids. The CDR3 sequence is CASSDRDRDVNEQFF. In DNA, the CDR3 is TGTGCCAGCAGCGATCGGGACAGGGATGTCAATGAGCAGTTCTTC. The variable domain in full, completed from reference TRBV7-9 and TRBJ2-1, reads DTGVSQNPRHKITKRGQNVTFRCDPISEHNRLYWYRQTLGQGPEFLTYFQNEAQLEKSRLLSDRFSAERPKGSFSTLEIQRTEQGDSAMYLCASSDRDRDVNEQFFGPGTRLTVL.